This TCR beta chain was identified in a study of blood T cell repertoires in COVID-19. Study in general: Sources were T cells, B-cell-depleted T cells, or PBMCs; the material itself was cDNA or gDNA.

Under the authors' procedure: Amplification from reference gene primers served as the basis for estimated nucleated cell counts. The table came from immunoSEQ multiplex PCR; TCRdb's copy has only in-frame clones and leaves some out. From that table come the V and J calls and clone size; the DNA was used to work out D and trimming. This sample has about 210,000 clones, with 82% found just once. From germline, CDR1 is LGHNA and CDR2 YNFKEQ. This CDR3 comprises 13 residues. V lost 1 base and J 6 bases, leaving 7 bases between the germline ends. Sequences were obtained from peripheral blood. The TCR sequence derives from a woman between 40 and 55 years old with acute or convalescent COVID-19. The J gene is TRBJ1-5, the V gene TRBV4-2, with TRBD1 as a possible D gene (6 bases). As DNA, the CDR3 is TGTGCCAGCAGCCAAGTACAGGGTCAGCCCCAGCATTTT. Its protein product is CASSQVQGQPQHF.